This section outlines one T cell receptor beta chain sequence together with its context. Method: immunoSEQ multiplex PCR; TCRdb's copy keeps in-frame clones and lacks some. The table includes under 15,000 clones, approximately 80% detected once. CDR3 length equals 14 residues. V shed 0 bases and J shed 4 bases, with 10 bases lying between them. CDR1 is SGHNT and CDR2 is YYREEE in the germline V gene (reference sequence). This record belongs to a study of technical replicates of blood from several donors. Sample: PBMCs. The rearrangement joins TRBV5-4 to TRBJ1-2, with unresolved D. The TCR originated in a human donor in good health. The DNA for the CDR3 is TGTGCCAGCAGCTTGGCAGTGGGAGCCTATGGCTACACCTTC. It specifies CASSLAVGAYGYTF.